The present entry profiles one TCR beta chain with its context. Trimming pared 0 bases from V and 4 bases from J, leaving 15 bases between. The CDR3 sequence is 16 residues long. Germline CDR1 SGHDN, CDR2 FVKESK. This entry is derived from a study of control samples from healthy donors and cancer patients. Libraries were prepared by immunoSEQ multiplex PCR; TCRdb keeps only in-frame clonotypes and omits some of them. Of 150,000 to 200,000 clones in the sample, 85% to 95% are singletons; the top ten hold around 1.3%. The chain combines TRBV14 with TRBJ1-2; D gene uncertain. The sequence came from a woman between 18 and 29 years old in good health. The sample consisted of blood. DNA for the CDR3: TGTGCCAGCAGCCAAGACGATAAGGGCCCATCCTATGGCTACACCTTC. Protein product: CASSQDDKGPSYGYTF.